A selection of T cell receptor beta chains follows, all from one sample in a study of identical twins. One entry per CDR3 protein results from TCRdb running MiXCR on the 5' RACE reads. Of about 890,000 distinct CDR3 sequences in the sample, around 12% were seen once. This same sample was also part of a study on yellow fever vaccine responses in identical twins.

What was sequenced was PBMCs. These receptors originate from a young woman in good health. CDR3s leave out the opening cysteine and the closing phenylalanine or tryptophan. Fields, in order: CDR3 protein, J gene, V gene.

ASSFTGTGRETQY	TRBJ2-5	TRBV7-9
ASSQILTGELF	TRBJ2-2	TRBV4-1
ASRNPRGHTNTGELF	TRBJ2-2	TRBV2
SADSGTAATYGYT	TRBJ1-2	TRBV20-1
ASSKTAGLPYEQY	TRBJ2-7	TRBV12-3/TRBV12-4
ASSITGWTVVRNEQF	TRBJ2-1	TRBV19
SVEGTGNTIY	TRBJ1-3	TRBV29-1
ASTQPGGNQPQH	TRBJ1-5	TRBV2
ASSVEPGSSGNTIY	TRBJ1-3	TRBV9
ASSSQLAGAFNEQF	TRBJ2-1	TRBV5-1
ASSPRSGGLSYEQY	TRBJ2-7	TRBV3-1
ASSSRQGASYNEQF	TRBJ2-1	TRBV28
ASSRTAPDTQY	TRBJ2-3	TRBV18
SAIGNSNQPQH	TRBJ1-5	TRBV20-1
SSNGGLAGGTLYNEQF	TRBJ2-1	TRBV29-1